The 21 T cell receptor beta chains below all came from one sample that was sequenced in a study of blood T cell repertoires in COVID-19. The protocol was immunoSEQ multiplex PCR, while the TCRdb copy is restricted to in-frame clones and leaves out a portion. The sample holds just over 650,000 clones; approximately 90% are singletons and the top ten take under 0.3%. Sequencing was performed on peripheral blood. The receptors derive from a woman aged 18-29 years with acute or convalescent COVID-19.

The V and J genes are TRBV9 and TRBJ1-2; D is unclear. Germline CDR1 and CDR2: SGDLS and YYNGEE. Trimming removed 0 bases from V and 0 bases from J, with 9 bases in between. CDR3 length: 15 amino acids. Here the CDR3 DNA reads TGTGCCAGCAGCGTAGCTAGCACCGCTAACTATGGCTACACCTTC. This codes for CASSVASTANYGYTF.

The V and J genes are TRBV5-1 and TRBJ1-2; the match to TRBD1 covers 8 bases. The CDR3 covers 19 residues. J lost 4 bases, V lost 2 bases, and 19 bases had no gene match. Germline V gives CDR1 SGHRS, CDR2 YFSETQ. CDR3 coding DNA: TGCGCCAGCAGCTTCGACAGGGGCTCATCAACCCCTTCTTTCTATGGCTACACCTTC. Its translation: CASSFDRGSSTPSFYGYTF.

The genes are TRBV2 and TRBJ2-3; 11 bases line up with TRBD2. The CDR3 length is 15 residues. CDR1 is SNHLY, CDR2 FYNNEI, per germline. The ends lost 7 bases at V and 4 bases at J; junction bases unmatched: 7. The CDR3 loop reads CASTAGTSGPDTQYF. In DNA, the CDR3 is TGTGCCAGCACAGCCGGGACTAGCGGCCCAGATACGCAGTATTTT.

The chain couples TRBV19 to TRBJ1-1; maybe TRBD1 (5 bases). This CDR3 is built from 16 residues. Deletions cut 1 base from V and 4 bases from J, with 16 bases between. The germline V gene encodes CDR1 LNHDA and CDR2 SQIVND (reference sequence). CDR3 in DNA: TGTGCCAGTAGTATAGTCGGAGGGGCAGGGAGCACTGAAGCTTTCTTT. It specifies CASSIVGGAGSTEAFF.

The chain combines TRBV30 with TRBJ1-4, with 7 bases identical to TRBD1. Looked up from germline, CDR1 is GTSNPN and CDR2 is SVGIG (reference sequence). The length of the CDR3 is 13 residues. With V trimmed by 1 base and J by 8 bases, 4 bases remained unmatched. This CDR3 is CAWSGRGQEKLFF. DNA of the CDR3: TGTGCCTGGAGTGGGAGGGGGCAGGAAAAACTGTTTTTT.

J is TRBJ1-2 and V is TRBV7-6; 8 bases map to TRBD1. The CDR3 contains 15 residues. Germline V gene data show CDR1 as SGHVS and CDR2 as FNYEAQ. Trimming at V came to 0 bases and at J to 7 bases, leaving 7 bases not matched to a gene. The CDR3, as DNA: TGTGCCAGCAGCTTAGCTCTGGGACAGGAGGGTGGCTACACCTTC. Its translation is CASSLALGQEGGYTF.

The gene calls are TRBV30 and TRBJ1-1; 7 bases match TRBD1. The ends lost 4 bases at V and 0 bases at J; junction bases unmatched: 5. Germline lookup yields CDR1 GTSNPN and CDR2 SVGIG (reference sequence). The CDR3 contains 14 residues. The CDR3 coding sequence is TGTGCCTGGACGCTCACAGGGGTGAACACTGAAGCTTTCTTT. It codes for CAWTLTGVNTEAFF.

The chain couples TRBV7-2 to TRBJ1-4; 9 bases fit TRBD1. The CDR3 covers 15 residues. CDR1 is SGHTA and CDR2 is FQGNSA in the germline V gene. Unmatched junction bases numbered 8, after V lost 5 bases and J lost 7 bases. The CDR3 region is CASSPPGTGSEKLFF. The DNA for the CDR3 is TGTGCCAGCAGCCCGCCTGGGACAGGGTCTGAAAAACTGTTTTTT.

The V gene is TRBV7-6, the J gene TRBJ1-5, with D hard to call. V gave up 0 bases and J gave up 2 bases, with 11 bases separating them. CDR1 and CDR2 (germline): SGHVS, FNYEAQ. The CDR3 loop spans 16 amino acids. CDR3 sequence (DNA): TGTGCCAGCAGCTTAGCGAGGGCCGGGGGCAATCAGCCCCAGCATTTT. Translating it yields CASSLARAGGNQPQHF.

This chain links TRBV10-3 with TRBJ2-1; 14 bases map to TRBD2. V was clipped by 8 bases and J by 3 bases; unmatched bases: 0. Germline-derived CDR1 and CDR2 are ENHRY and SYGVKD. The CDR3 spans 14 residues. CDR3 sequence reads: CAIGTSGSYNEQFF. CDR3 DNA sequence: TGTGCCATCGGGACTAGCGGGAGCTACAATGAGCAGTTCTTC.

In its sample, this clone was seen once. The rearrangement joins TRBV24-1 to TRBJ2-5; TRBD2 matches 7 bases. V lost 0 bases and J lost 1; bases outside the gene matches: 7. Germline CDR1 and CDR2: KGHDR and SFDVKD. This CDR3 is 17 amino acids long. DNA for the CDR3: TGTGCCACCAGTGATTTGCATTTGGGAGGGACCCAAGAGACCCAGTACTTC. Amino acids: CATSDLHLGGTQETQYF.

The J gene is TRBJ1-1, the V gene TRBV11-2, with TRBD1 as a possible D gene (6 bases). The length of the CDR3 is 15 residues. Germline-derived CDR1 and CDR2 are SGHAT and FQNNGV. V was pared by 1 base and J by 1 base, with 10 bases between. The CDR3 DNA follows: TGTGCCAGCAGCTTAGTCACGGACAGGAACACTGAAGCTTTCTTT. Translation gives CASSLVTDRNTEAFF.

The chain joins TRBV19 to TRBJ2-5; TRBD1 agrees at 9 bases. The CDR3 extends over 14 amino acids. Germline V gene data show CDR1 as LNHDA and CDR2 as SQIVND (reference sequence). Unmatched junction bases numbered 4, after V lost 3 bases and J lost 5 bases. The CDR3 loop is CASSITGGDETQYF. The CDR3 nucleotides are TGTGCCAGTAGTATTACAGGGGGCGATGAGACCCAGTACTTC.

This chain uses TRBV15 with TRBJ1-2; D is possibly TRBD1 (5 bases). Germline V CDR1 and CDR2: LNHNV, YYDKDF (reference sequence). The CDR3 spans 15 residues. V lost 5 bases to trimming and J lost 3 bases, with 16 bases between them. CDR3 amino acids: CATSPSRGGDYGYTF. The CDR3 region has the DNA TGTGCCACCAGCCCTTCACGCGGGGGGGACTATGGCTACACCTTC.

About this clone: Other DNA sequences in the same sample also yield this CDR3. The chain links TRBV27 to TRBJ2-7; 9 bases match TRBD1. CDR1 is MNHEY, CDR2 SMNVEV, per germline (reference sequence). This CDR3 region has 15 residues. The trim removed 0 bases at V and 2 bases at J, leaving 2 bases unmatched. The CDR3 sequence is CASSLSGQGTYEQYF. CDR3 sequence (DNA): TGTGCCAGCAGTTTATCCGGACAGGGGACCTACGAGCAGTACTTC.

This rearrangement joins TRBV30 to TRBJ1-2; no clear D gene. The germline V and J ends were trimmed by 2 bases and 1 base, with 8 bases remaining between them. CDR3 length: 13 amino acids. Germline lookup yields CDR1 GTSNPN and CDR2 SVGIG (reference sequence). The CDR3 bases are TGTGCCTGGAGTAATAGTTATAACTATGGCTACACCTTC. Residues: CAWSNSYNYGYTF.

This chain uses TRBV25-1 with TRBJ2-2; 9 nucleotides agree with TRBD1. Germline V lookup: CDR1 MGHDK, CDR2 SYGVNS. The CDR3 length is 16 residues. V shed 0 bases, J shed 4 bases, and the junction held 3 bases outside the gene matches. The DNA of the CDR3 is TGTGCCAGCAGTGAATATGGGGACAGGGTCACCGGGGAGCTGTTTTTT. Amino acids: CASSEYGDRVTGELFF.

This chain links TRBV13 with TRBJ1-6, with D possibly TRBD1 on 6 matching bases. V was trimmed by 3 bases and J by 9 bases, leaving 15 bases between them. The CDR3 length is 15 residues. The germline gives CDR1 PRHDT, CDR2 FYEKMQ (reference sequence). CDR3 region: CASSFARQGFSPLHF. The CDR3 DNA reads as TGTGCCAGCAGCTTCGCCCGGCAGGGGTTTTCACCCCTCCACTTT.

The V and J genes are TRBV19 and TRBJ2-7; maybe TRBD1 (8 bases). V lost 5 bases and J 1 base, leaving 15 bases between the germline ends. The germline gives CDR1 LNHDA, CDR2 SQIVND (reference sequence). The CDR3 spans 15 residues. Here the CDR3 reads CASSQDREGSYEQYF. For the CDR3, the DNA is TGTGCCAGTAGTCAGGACAGGGAGGGGTCCTACGAGCAGTACTTC.

J is TRBJ1-1 and V is TRBV27, with TRBD1 matching 7 bases. The ends lost 3 bases at V and 0 bases at J; junction bases unmatched: 7. The CDR3 totals 16 residues. Looked up from germline, CDR1 is MNHEY and CDR2 is SMNVEV (reference sequence). Here the CDR3 reads CASSFMTGNMNTEAFF. CDR3 nucleotide sequence: TGTGCCAGCAGTTTTATGACAGGGAATATGAACACTGAAGCTTTCTTT.

The CDR3 spells CASSELLRGLNYGYTF. In DNA, the CDR3 is TGTGCCAGCAGTGAACTGCTCAGGGGGCTGAACTATGGCTACACCTTC. The rearrangement links TRBV6-1 to TRBJ1-2; 8 bases fit TRBD1. The J segment lost 2 bases and the V segment lost 2 bases, leaving 7 bases of the junction unmatched. The germline CDR1 and CDR2 sequences are MNHNS and SASEGT. The CDR3 totals 16 residues.